Listed below are T cell receptor beta chains from one sample, sequenced in a study of T cell responses to AZD1222 COVID-19 vaccine. Clones were read by immunoSEQ multiplex PCR, and TCRdb kept only the in-frame ones, dropping some. The data contain approximately 210,000 clones, 94% of them seen just once; the ten biggest clones take up approximately 1.7%. Sequencing was performed on peripheral blood, taken 28 days after the second dose of the MenACWY control vaccine. All receptors derive from an adult who received the MenACWY meningococcal vaccine as a control. CDR3s include the opening cysteine and the closing phenylalanine or tryptophan. Fields, in order: D gene, J gene, clone size, V gene, CDR3 protein, CDR3 DNA. D genes are given only for firm matches. Size is stated for part of the rows, as once, few or many counts, or as a class when the clone is expanded.

D: .
J: TRBJ2-2
size: once
V: TRBV7-9
CDR3: CASSGTIGELFF
DNA: TGTGCCAGCAGCGGGACAATCGGGGAGCTGTTTTTT

D: .
J: TRBJ1-1
size: .
V: TRBV18
CDR3: CASSPKTNTEAFF
DNA: TGTGCCAGCTCACCAAAAACGAACACTGAAGCTTTCTTT

D: .
J: TRBJ1-2
size: .
V: TRBV30
CDR3: CAWTFGGNYGYTF
DNA: TGTGCCTGGACATTCGGGGGGAACTATGGCTACACCTTC

D: .
J: TRBJ2-7
size: once
V: TRBV7-3
CDR3: CASSLSPETVHEQYF
DNA: TGTGCCAGCAGCTTAAGCCCCGAGACAGTCCACGAGCAGTACTTC

D: TRBD2
J: TRBJ2-2
size: .
V: TRBV9
CDR3: CASSVGGTSSGELFF
DNA: TGTGCCAGCAGCGTAGGAGGGACTAGCTCCGGGGAGCTGTTTTTT

D: .
J: TRBJ1-2
size: .
V: TRBV7-9
CDR3: CASSSIGNYGYTF
DNA: TGTGCCAGCAGCTCCATCGGGAACTATGGCTACACCTTC

D: TRBD1
J: TRBJ1-3
size: .
V: TRBV7-9
CDR3: CASSGDRGIVNTIYF
DNA: TGTGCCAGCAGCGGAGACAGGGGGATAGTAAACACCATATATTTT

D: .
J: TRBJ1-1
size: .
V: TRBV5-8
CDR3: CASSFRTEDAAFF
DNA: TGTGCCAGCAGCTTTAGGACCGAAGATGCAGCTTTCTTT

D: TRBD2
J: TRBJ2-1
size: .
V: TRBV19
CDR3: CASRGLAREQFF
DNA: TGTGCCAGTAGGGGACTAGCGCGTGAGCAGTTCTTC

D: .
J: TRBJ2-3
size: .
V: TRBV10-3
CDR3: CAISEGRESTDTQYF
DNA: TGTGCCATCAGTGAGGGACGGGAGAGCACAGATACGCAGTATTTT

D: TRBD1
J: TRBJ1-1
size: once
V: TRBV5-8
CDR3: CASSDRAPEAFF
DNA: TGTGCCAGCAGCGACAGGGCCCCTGAAGCTTTCTTT

D: .
J: TRBJ2-7
size: .
V: TRBV12-1
CDR3: CASRVSGYPPYEQYF
DNA: TGTGCCAGCAGGGTTAGCGGGTACCCACCCTACGAGCAGTACTTC

D: .
J: TRBJ2-5
size: .
V: TRBV7-2
CDR3: CASSTDAQKTQYF
DNA: TGTGCCAGCAGCACGGACGCCCAAAAGACCCAGTACTTC

D: .
J: TRBJ2-1
size: .
V: TRBV5-1
CDR3: CASSLDLNEQFF
DNA: TGCGCCAGCAGCTTGGACCTTAATGAGCAGTTCTTC

D: .
J: TRBJ2-7
size: .
V: TRBV9
CDR3: CASSAQGKGSYEQYF
DNA: TGTGCCAGCAGCGCACAGGGTAAGGGCTCCTACGAGCAGTACTTC

D: TRBD2
J: TRBJ2-1
size: once
V: TRBV28
CDR3: CASSPRTSGSSYNEQFF
DNA: TGTGCCAGCAGTCCCCGGACTAGCGGGAGCTCCTACAATGAGCAGTTCTTC

D: .
J: TRBJ2-3
size: once
V: TRBV28
CDR3: CASTPRGRVISDTQYF
DNA: TGTGCCAGCACCCCCCGCGGTAGGGTTATCTCAGATACGCAGTATTTT

D: .
J: TRBJ2-3
size: .
V: TRBV28
CDR3: CASSRGDGTDTQYF
DNA: TGTGCCAGCAGTCGGGGCGATGGTACAGATACGCAGTATTTT

D: .
J: TRBJ1-5
size: .
V: TRBV28
CDR3: CASSFRGRGNQPQHF
DNA: TGTGCCAGCAGTTTTCGGGGGCGAGGTAATCAGCCCCAGCATTTT

D: .
J: TRBJ2-7
size: .
V: TRBV27
CDR3: CASSSSGSYEQYF
DNA: TGTGCCAGCAGCAGCTCTGGATCCTACGAGCAGTACTTC

D: TRBD1
J: TRBJ2-7
size: .
V: TRBV10-3
CDR3: CAISESSGQGAYEQYF
DNA: TGTGCCATCAGTGAGTCCAGCGGACAGGGGGCCTACGAGCAGTACTTC

D: .
J: TRBJ2-5
size: .
V: TRBV7-3
CDR3: CASSLDRQETQYF
DNA: TGTGCCAGCAGCTTAGACAGGCAAGAGACCCAGTACTTC

D: .
J: TRBJ2-4
size: once
V: TRBV19
CDR3: CASSIGNIQYF
DNA: TGTGCCAGTAGCATAGGAAACATTCAGTACTTC

D: .
J: TRBJ1-6
size: .
V: TRBV7-9
CDR3: CASSREGGNSPLHF
DNA: TGTGCCAGCAGCAGAGAGGGGGGCAATTCACCCCTCCACTTT

D: .
J: TRBJ1-5
size: once
V: TRBV27
CDR3: CASSRPRHRFDWNQPQHF
DNA: TGTGCCAGCAGCCGGCCGCGGCACAGGTTTGATTGGAATCAGCCCCAGCATTTT

D: .
J: TRBJ2-7
size: .
V: TRBV14
CDR3: CASSRDLFYEQYF
DNA: TGTGCCAGCAGCCGGGACCTTTTCTACGAGCAGTACTTC

D: .
J: TRBJ1-2
size: .
V: TRBV6-2/TRBV6-3
CDR3: CASSYVQLAVDGYTF
DNA: TGTGCCAGCAGTTACGTGCAGTTGGCTGTCGATGGCTACACCTTC

D: .
J: TRBJ2-7
size: .
V: TRBV7-2
CDR3: CASSLVAGREQYF
DNA: TGTGCCAGCAGCTTAGTAGCTGGTCGCGAGCAGTACTTC

D: TRBD1
J: TRBJ2-3
size: .
V: TRBV27
CDR3: CASRVQGARTDTQYF
DNA: TGTGCCAGCAGGGTTCAGGGGGCGCGCACAGATACGCAGTATTTT

D: TRBD1
J: TRBJ2-7
size: .
V: TRBV5-1
CDR3: CASSWRDREFDEQYF
DNA: TGCGCCAGCAGCTGGAGGGACAGGGAGTTCGACGAGCAGTACTTC

D: .
J: TRBJ1-5
size: once
V: TRBV3-1/TRBV3-2
CDR3: CASSPSEADNQPQHF
DNA: TGTGCCAGCAGCCCTTCGGAGGCAGACAATCAGCCCCAGCATTTT

D: TRBD1
J: TRBJ2-7
size: once
V: TRBV30
CDR3: CAWRLGTGAPYEQYF
DNA: TGTGCCTGGAGGTTAGGGACAGGGGCCCCCTACGAGCAGTACTTC

D: TRBD1
J: TRBJ2-3
size: .
V: TRBV7-8
CDR3: CASSIFGTATDTQYF
DNA: TGTGCCAGCAGTATATTCGGGACAGCCACAGATACGCAGTATTTT

D: .
J: TRBJ2-5
size: .
V: TRBV5-1
CDR3: CASSLAEAETQYF
DNA: TGCGCCAGCAGCTTGGCCGAGGCGGAGACCCAGTACTTC

D: .
J: TRBJ2-7
size: once
V: TRBV7-2
CDR3: CASSLGEQRHEQYF
DNA: TGTGCCAGCAGCCTCGGAGAACAGAGACACGAGCAGTACTTC

D: .
J: TRBJ2-3
size: .
V: TRBV11-3
CDR3: CASSETRSDTQYF
DNA: TGTGCCAGCAGCGAGACTAGGTCGGATACGCAGTATTTT

D: .
J: TRBJ2-3
size: .
V: TRBV7-3
CDR3: CASSSPPGGGTNADTQYF
DNA: TGTGCCAGCAGCTCCCCCCCGGGCGGAGGGACGAACGCAGATACGCAGTATTTT

D: .
J: TRBJ2-3
size: once
V: TRBV21-1
CDR3: CASSPRGTSRSPQYF
DNA: TGTGCCAGCAGCCCCCGGGGGACTAGCCGCTCTCCGCAGTATTTT

D: TRBD2
J: TRBJ2-7
size: .
V: TRBV7-2
CDR3: CASSLVSGSGGPSYEQYF
DNA: TGTGCCAGCAGCTTAGTGTCTGGTAGCGGGGGCCCATCCTACGAGCAGTACTTC

D: TRBD1
J: TRBJ2-7
size: .
V: TRBV18
CDR3: CASSPPYRGLPYEQYF
DNA: TGTGCCAGCTCACCACCGTACAGGGGGCTCCCCTACGAGCAGTACTTC

D: TRBD2
J: TRBJ2-1
size: .
V: TRBV2
CDR3: CASRGSRLAGGPDHEQFF
DNA: TGTGCCAGCAGGGGATCACGTTTAGCGGGAGGGCCGGACCATGAGCAGTTCTTC

D: .
J: TRBJ1-2
size: .
V: TRBV7-9
CDR3: CASSLSEQLYGYTF
DNA: TGTGCCAGCAGCTTATCCGAACAGCTTTATGGCTACACCTTC

D: .
J: TRBJ1-1
size: .
V: TRBV6-5
CDR3: CASSSLKTTEAFF
DNA: TGTGCCAGCAGTTCACTCAAAACCACTGAAGCTTTCTTT

D: .
J: TRBJ2-7
size: .
V: TRBV27
CDR3: CASSYGQGYEQYF
DNA: TGTGCCAGCAGTTACGGCCAGGGCTACGAGCAGTACTTC

D: TRBD1
J: TRBJ1-1
size: .
V: TRBV4-3
CDR3: CASSQGQGTEAFF
DNA: TGCGCCAGCAGCCAAGGACAGGGGACTGAAGCTTTCTTT

D: .
J: TRBJ1-3
size: .
V: TRBV9
CDR3: CASSVLPGENTIYF
DNA: TGTGCCAGCAGCGTACTACCGGGAGAAAACACCATATATTTT

D: .
J: TRBJ2-7
size: .
V: TRBV7-2
CDR3: CASSLARVRYEQYF
DNA: TGTGCCAGCAGCTTAGCCAGGGTCCGCTACGAGCAGTACTTC

D: TRBD2
J: TRBJ2-5
size: once
V: TRBV9
CDR3: CASSESGGSETQYF
DNA: TGTGCCAGCAGCGAAAGCGGGGGGTCAGAGACCCAGTACTTC